This is a list of T cell receptor beta chains from one sample in a study of T cell repertoires in cytomegalovirus infection. Each CDR3 protein gets one entry after TCRdb re-called the reads with MiXCR. The sample includes some 170,000 distinct CDR3 sequences, 15% to 20% of them seen just once. Sequencing input: CD8+ T cells from PBMCs. All receptors come from a human donor in good health (CMV status not recorded). Some clones in this sample may be carry-over from other donors' samples. Both conserved end residues are part of each CDR3. The D gene is left open where the match is weak. Expanded clones are given a class, and other clones once, few, many or no size at all.

j_gene: TRBJ2-7
abundance: few
d_gene: TRBD2
v_gene: TRBV4-2
CDR3nt: TGTGCCAGCAGCCAGGCTGGACTAGCGGCGTACGAGCAGTACTTC
CDR3aa: CASSQAGLAAYEQYF

j_gene: TRBJ2-7
abundance: .
d_gene: TRBD2
v_gene: TRBV7-9
CDR3nt: TGTGCCAGCAGCCCAACTGGGACTACTGATGGGCAGTACTTC
CDR3aa: CASSPTGTTDGQYF

j_gene: TRBJ2-1
abundance: .
d_gene: .
v_gene: TRBV7-2
CDR3nt: TGTGCCAGCAGCGCCTACGGTGAGCAGTTCTTC
CDR3aa: CASSAYGEQFF

j_gene: TRBJ1-4
abundance: .
d_gene: .
v_gene: TRBV7-9
CDR3nt: TGTGCCAGCAGCAAAGAAAACAGGCGGCCGGATGAAAAACTGTTTTTT
CDR3aa: CASSKENRRPDEKLFF

j_gene: TRBJ2-6
abundance: few
d_gene: .
v_gene: TRBV28
CDR3nt: TGTGCCAGCAGTGGATACGGGGCCAACGTCCTGACTTTC
CDR3aa: CASSGYGANVLTF

j_gene: TRBJ1-1
abundance: .
d_gene: .
v_gene: TRBV7-2
CDR3nt: TGTGCCAGCAGCACAACAGGTCTGGCCACTGAAGCTTTCTTT
CDR3aa: CASSTTGLATEAFF

j_gene: TRBJ2-1
abundance: .
d_gene: .
v_gene: TRBV6-5
CDR3nt: TGTGCCAGCAGTTACCACAGGGTCTCGAATGAGCAGTTCTTC
CDR3aa: CASSYHRVSNEQFF

j_gene: TRBJ2-5
abundance: few
d_gene: .
v_gene: TRBV6-6
CDR3nt: TGTGCCAGCAGTTACTCGAGGAGACTTCAAGAGACCCAGTACTTC
CDR3aa: CASSYSRRLQETQYF

j_gene: TRBJ2-6
abundance: .
d_gene: .
v_gene: TRBV5-1
CDR3nt: TGCGCCAGCAGCTTGGATGGCTTCTCTGGGGCCAACGTCCTGACTTTC
CDR3aa: CASSLDGFSGANVLTF

j_gene: TRBJ2-5
abundance: .
d_gene: .
v_gene: TRBV20-1
CDR3nt: TGCAGTGCTAGAGGCTCTTGGGGGTCCCAAGAGACCCAGTACTTC
CDR3aa: CSARGSWGSQETQYF

j_gene: TRBJ1-2
abundance: few
d_gene: TRBD1
v_gene: TRBV28
CDR3nt: TGTGCCAGCACTACAGGGGGCAGCGGCTATGGCTACACCTTC
CDR3aa: CASTTGGSGYGYTF

j_gene: TRBJ2-2
abundance: few
d_gene: TRBD1
v_gene: TRBV12-5
CDR3nt: TGTGCTAGTGGTTTCCTAGGGGGCGCAGACACCGGGGAGCTGTTTTTT
CDR3aa: CASGFLGGADTGELFF

j_gene: TRBJ2-7
abundance: .
d_gene: .
v_gene: TRBV7-6
CDR3nt: TGTGCCAGCAGCTTAGCAGGGAGGATCGACGAGCAGTACTTC
CDR3aa: CASSLAGRIDEQYF

j_gene: TRBJ2-1
abundance: few
d_gene: TRBD1
v_gene: TRBV7-6
CDR3nt: TGTGCCAGCAGCTTAGCACCGGGACAGGGGGTCGGGGCTGAGCAGTTCTTC
CDR3aa: CASSLAPGQGVGAEQFF

j_gene: TRBJ1-2
abundance: few
d_gene: .
v_gene: TRBV10-3
CDR3nt: TGTGCCACCCTTGGGACGGATCTTAACTATGGCTACACCTTC
CDR3aa: CATLGTDLNYGYTF

j_gene: TRBJ1-3
abundance: many
d_gene: TRBD1
v_gene: TRBV7-8
CDR3nt: TGTGCCAGCACCCTGACAGGGCCTAACTCTGGAAACACCATATATTTT
CDR3aa: CASTLTGPNSGNTIYF

j_gene: TRBJ1-3
abundance: .
d_gene: .
v_gene: TRBV7-2
CDR3nt: TGTGCCAGCAGCTTCACGGTAACGTCTGGAAACACCATATATTTT
CDR3aa: CASSFTVTSGNTIYF

j_gene: TRBJ2-3
abundance: .
d_gene: TRBD2
v_gene: TRBV7-2
CDR3nt: TGTGCCAGCAGCTTAGTAGCGACTAGCGGGACTAGCACAGATACGCAGTATTTT
CDR3aa: CASSLVATSGTSTDTQYF

j_gene: TRBJ2-2
abundance: few
d_gene: .
v_gene: TRBV14
CDR3nt: TGTGCCAGCAGCCAATTTAAGACCGGGGAGCTGTTTTTT
CDR3aa: CASSQFKTGELFF

j_gene: TRBJ1-1
abundance: .
d_gene: .
v_gene: TRBV20-1
CDR3nt: TGCAGTGCTAAAGGGGGGCCGCGCGACACTGAAGCTTTCTTT
CDR3aa: CSAKGGPRDTEAFF

j_gene: TRBJ2-5
abundance: .
d_gene: .
v_gene: TRBV6-2/TRBV6-3
CDR3nt: TGTGCCAGCAGCCAACAGAGAAAGGAGACCCAGTACTTC
CDR3aa: CASSQQRKETQYF

j_gene: TRBJ2-7
abundance: few
d_gene: TRBD1
v_gene: TRBV10-3
CDR3nt: TGTGCCATCGGGACAGGGTATAACTACGAGCAGTACTTC
CDR3aa: CAIGTGYNYEQYF

j_gene: TRBJ2-2
abundance: few
d_gene: TRBD2
v_gene: TRBV6-5
CDR3nt: TGTGCCAGCAGTTACTCGCCGGCGGGGGGGGCCACCGGGGAGCTGTTTTTT
CDR3aa: CASSYSPAGGATGELFF

j_gene: TRBJ1-1
abundance: .
d_gene: TRBD1
v_gene: TRBV4-3
CDR3nt: TGCGCCAGCAGCAGAAGACAGGGGGGCCCTGAAGCTTTCTTT
CDR3aa: CASSRRQGGPEAFF

j_gene: TRBJ2-7
abundance: .
d_gene: .
v_gene: TRBV11-2
CDR3nt: TGTGCCAGCAGCTTTAACAGCTACGAGCAGTACTTC
CDR3aa: CASSFNSYEQYF

j_gene: TRBJ2-7
abundance: .
d_gene: .
v_gene: TRBV4-1
CDR3nt: TGCGCCAGCAGCCAAGATCAAGGGATGCCCTACGAGCAGTACTTC
CDR3aa: CASSQDQGMPYEQYF

j_gene: TRBJ2-1
abundance: .
d_gene: .
v_gene: TRBV20-1
CDR3nt: TGCAGTGCTAGGGGTAGCGATGAGCAGTTCTTC
CDR3aa: CSARGSDEQFF

j_gene: TRBJ1-1
abundance: many
d_gene: .
v_gene: TRBV7-6
CDR3nt: TGTGCCAGCAGCCTTCAAGGAGGGAACACTGAAGCTTTCTTT
CDR3aa: CASSLQGGNTEAFF

j_gene: TRBJ2-3
abundance: .
d_gene: TRBD2
v_gene: TRBV12-3/TRBV12-4
CDR3nt: TGTGCCAGCAGTTTGAAAGGGGAGGGAGATACGCAGTATTTT
CDR3aa: CASSLKGEGDTQYF

j_gene: TRBJ2-5
abundance: .
d_gene: TRBD1
v_gene: TRBV7-2
CDR3nt: TGTGCCAGCAGCGGGCGACAGGGGGTCTCGGGAGAGACCCAGTACTTC
CDR3aa: CASSGRQGVSGETQYF

j_gene: TRBJ1-1
abundance: few
d_gene: .
v_gene: TRBV7-2
CDR3nt: TGTGCCAGCAGCTTATATGGGGGGCCCCGGGAAGCTTTCTTT
CDR3aa: CASSLYGGPREAFF

j_gene: TRBJ1-1
abundance: few
d_gene: .
v_gene: TRBV7-2
CDR3nt: TGTGCCAGCAGCTTAGGAGAGACAGGGAACACTGAAGCTTTCTTT
CDR3aa: CASSLGETGNTEAFF

j_gene: TRBJ1-2
abundance: few
d_gene: .
v_gene: TRBV2
CDR3nt: TGTGCCAGCAGGCCAGGGAATGGCTACACCTTC
CDR3aa: CASRPGNGYTF

j_gene: TRBJ2-5
abundance: many
d_gene: .
v_gene: TRBV7-8
CDR3nt: TGTGCCAGCAGCTTACTGGTCCTGTATCAGCCCCAGAGGGAGACCCAGTACTTC
CDR3aa: CASSLLVLYQPQRETQYF

j_gene: TRBJ2-1
abundance: .
d_gene: .
v_gene: TRBV29-1
CDR3nt: TGCAGCGTTGACAGGGGGGCCGGTGAGCAGTTCTTC
CDR3aa: CSVDRGAGEQFF

j_gene: TRBJ1-2
abundance: .
d_gene: .
v_gene: TRBV25-1
CDR3nt: TGTGCCAGCAGTGAATCAGGGACTCGGGTATATGGCTACACCTTC
CDR3aa: CASSESGTRVYGYTF

j_gene: TRBJ1-2
abundance: .
d_gene: TRBD1
v_gene: TRBV28
CDR3nt: TGTGCCAGCAGTTTAGTACAGGGGGCGAGCTATGGCTACACCTTC
CDR3aa: CASSLVQGASYGYTF

j_gene: TRBJ1-4
abundance: .
d_gene: TRBD1
v_gene: TRBV12-3/TRBV12-4
CDR3nt: TGTGCCAGCAGTACGCGAGGTCCAGGGGGTGGTGAAAAACTGTTTTTT
CDR3aa: CASSTRGPGGGEKLFF

j_gene: TRBJ2-7
abundance: once
d_gene: TRBD1
v_gene: TRBV7-6
CDR3nt: TGTGCCAGCATCCCTCCCGGGACAGGGTCCTACGAGCAGTACTTC
CDR3aa: CASIPPGTGSYEQYF

j_gene: TRBJ2-7
abundance: .
d_gene: TRBD2
v_gene: TRBV12-3/TRBV12-4
CDR3nt: TGTGCCAGCAGTTCCGGGACTAGCCGAGGTGAGCAGTACTTC
CDR3aa: CASSSGTSRGEQYF

j_gene: TRBJ1-3
abundance: few
d_gene: .
v_gene: TRBV2
CDR3nt: TGTGCCAGCAGTGAAGACGCCCAGACCGCGTACAACCGAAACACCATATATTTT
CDR3aa: CASSEDAQTAYNRNTIYF

j_gene: TRBJ2-5
abundance: few
d_gene: .
v_gene: TRBV6-2/TRBV6-3
CDR3nt: TGTGCCAGCAGTCTACAGGGGAGGGGTGTAGAGACCCAGTACTTC
CDR3aa: CASSLQGRGVETQYF

j_gene: TRBJ1-5
abundance: .
d_gene: .
v_gene: TRBV12-5
CDR3nt: TGTGCTAGTGACTGGGGGGGGACAAATCAGCCCCAGCATTTT
CDR3aa: CASDWGGTNQPQHF

j_gene: TRBJ1-2
abundance: .
d_gene: .
v_gene: TRBV7-9
CDR3nt: TGTGCCAGCAGCTCCACCCTTGCGATCTATGGCTACACCTTC
CDR3aa: CASSSTLAIYGYTF

j_gene: TRBJ1-5
abundance: few
d_gene: TRBD1
v_gene: TRBV7-2
CDR3nt: TGTGCCAGCAGCGGGGGGACAGGCGATAGCAATCAGCCCCAGCATTTT
CDR3aa: CASSGGTGDSNQPQHF

j_gene: TRBJ2-1
abundance: few
d_gene: .
v_gene: TRBV6-5
CDR3nt: TGTGCCAGCAGTTACCACGGGTTCAATGAGCAGTTCTTC
CDR3aa: CASSYHGFNEQFF

j_gene: TRBJ1-1
abundance: few
d_gene: TRBD1
v_gene: TRBV30
CDR3nt: TGTGCCTGTCCCGGGACAGACACTGAAGCTTTCTTT
CDR3aa: CACPGTDTEAFF